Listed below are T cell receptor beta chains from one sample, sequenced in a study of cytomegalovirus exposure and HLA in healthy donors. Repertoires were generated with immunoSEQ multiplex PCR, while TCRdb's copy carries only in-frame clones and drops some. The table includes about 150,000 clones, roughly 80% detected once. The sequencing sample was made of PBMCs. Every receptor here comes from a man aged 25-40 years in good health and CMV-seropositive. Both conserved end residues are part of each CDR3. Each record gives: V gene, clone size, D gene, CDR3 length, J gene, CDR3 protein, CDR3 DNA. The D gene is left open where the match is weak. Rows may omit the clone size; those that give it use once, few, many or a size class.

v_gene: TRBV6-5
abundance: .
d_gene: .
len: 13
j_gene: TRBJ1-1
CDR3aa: CASSSGVLAEAFF
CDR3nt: TGTGCCAGCAGTTCAGGGGTCCTTGCGGAAGCTTTCTTT

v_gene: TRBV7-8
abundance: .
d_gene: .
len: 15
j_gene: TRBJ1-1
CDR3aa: CASSSSGELNTEAFF
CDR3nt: TGTGCCAGCAGCTCCTCAGGCGAACTGAACACTGAAGCTTTCTTT

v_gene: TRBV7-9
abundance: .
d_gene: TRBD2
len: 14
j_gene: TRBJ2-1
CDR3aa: CASSFGGTVDEQFF
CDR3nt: TGTGCCAGCAGCTTCGGGGGGACGGTAGATGAGCAGTTCTTC

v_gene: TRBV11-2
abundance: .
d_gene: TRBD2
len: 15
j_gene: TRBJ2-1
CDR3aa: CASSSTWGGNNEQFF
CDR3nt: TGTGCCAGCAGCTCAACTTGGGGGGGAAACAATGAGCAGTTCTTC

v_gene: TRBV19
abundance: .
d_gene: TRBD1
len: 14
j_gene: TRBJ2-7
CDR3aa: CASTDRGSSYEQYF
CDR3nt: TGTGCCAGTACGGACAGGGGGAGCTCCTACGAGCAGTACTTC

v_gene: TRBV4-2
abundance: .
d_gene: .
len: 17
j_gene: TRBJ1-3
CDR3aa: CASSQDTGISSGNTIYF
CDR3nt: TGTGCCAGCAGCCAAGATACAGGGATCAGCTCTGGAAACACCATATATTTT

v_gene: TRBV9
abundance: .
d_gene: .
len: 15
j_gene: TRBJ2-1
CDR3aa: CASSVRLARGNEQFF
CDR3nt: TGTGCCAGCAGCGTAAGACTAGCCAGGGGCAATGAGCAGTTCTTC

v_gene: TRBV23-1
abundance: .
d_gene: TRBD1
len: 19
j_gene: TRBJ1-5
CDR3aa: CASSQSSRGRTMFNQPQHF
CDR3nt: TGCGCCAGCAGTCAATCATCCAGGGGGCGGACGATGTTCAATCAGCCCCAGCATTTT

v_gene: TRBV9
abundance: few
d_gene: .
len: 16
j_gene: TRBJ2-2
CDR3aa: CASSVEGPPNTGELFF
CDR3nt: TGTGCCAGCAGCGTAGAGGGGCCACCCAACACCGGGGAGCTGTTTTTT

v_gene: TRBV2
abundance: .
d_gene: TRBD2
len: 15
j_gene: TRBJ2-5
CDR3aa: CASSGASGYKETQYF
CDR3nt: TGTGCCAGCAGTGGGGCTAGCGGATATAAAGAGACCCAGTACTTC

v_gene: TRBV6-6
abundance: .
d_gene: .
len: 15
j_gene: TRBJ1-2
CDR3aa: CASSPGTGVWSGYTF
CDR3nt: TGTGCCAGCAGCCCCGGTACAGGTGTATGGAGTGGCTACACCTTC

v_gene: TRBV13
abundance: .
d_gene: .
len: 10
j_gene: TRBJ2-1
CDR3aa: CASSLNEQFF
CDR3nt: TGTGCCAGCAGCCTTAATGAGCAGTTCTTC

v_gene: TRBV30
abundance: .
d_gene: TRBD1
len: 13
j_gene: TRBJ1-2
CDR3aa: CACYRDRDYGYTF
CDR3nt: TGTGCCTGCTATCGAGACAGGGACTATGGCTACACCTTC

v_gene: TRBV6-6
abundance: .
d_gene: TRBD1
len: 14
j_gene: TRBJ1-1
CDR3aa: CASSSTGRSTEAFF
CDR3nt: TGTGCCAGCAGTTCGACAGGGAGGTCCACTGAAGCTTTCTTT

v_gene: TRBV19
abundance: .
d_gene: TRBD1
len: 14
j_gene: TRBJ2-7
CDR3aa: CASSGRDRVHEQYF
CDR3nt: TGTGCCAGTAGCGGCCGGGACAGGGTCCACGAGCAGTACTTC

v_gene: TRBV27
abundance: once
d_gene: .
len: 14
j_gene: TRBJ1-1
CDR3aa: CASRGQGVETEAFF
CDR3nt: TGTGCCAGCAGGGGACAAGGGGTGGAAACTGAAGCTTTCTTT

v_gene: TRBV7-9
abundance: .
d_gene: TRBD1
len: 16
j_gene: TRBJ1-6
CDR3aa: CSSSFERTGLNSPLHF
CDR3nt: TGTTCCAGCAGCTTCGAAAGGACAGGGTTAAATTCCCCCCTCCACTTT

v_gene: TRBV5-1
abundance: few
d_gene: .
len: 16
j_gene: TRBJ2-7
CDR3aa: CASSPGSSGNSYEQYF
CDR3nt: TGCGCCAGCAGCCCCGGTAGTAGCGGTAACTCCTACGAGCAGTACTTC

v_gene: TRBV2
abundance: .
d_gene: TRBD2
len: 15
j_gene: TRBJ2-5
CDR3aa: CASNTGTSGSETQYF
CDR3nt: TGTGCCAGCAACACCGGGACTAGCGGGAGTGAGACCCAGTACTTC

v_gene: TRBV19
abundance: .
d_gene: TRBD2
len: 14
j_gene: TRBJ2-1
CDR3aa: CASRSLGGVQEQFF
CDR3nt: TGTGCCAGTAGATCCCTTGGGGGGGTCCAGGAGCAGTTCTTC

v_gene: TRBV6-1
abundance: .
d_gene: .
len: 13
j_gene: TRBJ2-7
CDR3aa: CAARGGEVYEQYF
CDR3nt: TGTGCCGCCCGAGGGGGGGAAGTATACGAGCAGTACTTC

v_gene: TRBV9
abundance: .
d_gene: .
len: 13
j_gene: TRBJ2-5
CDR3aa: CASSPGMQETQYF
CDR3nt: TGTGCCAGCAGCCCGGGGATGCAAGAGACCCAGTACTTC

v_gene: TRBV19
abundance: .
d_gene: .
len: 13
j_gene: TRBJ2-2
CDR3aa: CASISRGTGELFF
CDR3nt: TGTGCCAGTATTTCCAGGGGCACCGGGGAGCTGTTTTTT

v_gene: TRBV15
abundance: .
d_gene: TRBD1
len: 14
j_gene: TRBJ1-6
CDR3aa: CATGSDRGNSPLHF
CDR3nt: TGTGCCACCGGTTCGGACAGGGGTAATTCACCCCTCCACTTT

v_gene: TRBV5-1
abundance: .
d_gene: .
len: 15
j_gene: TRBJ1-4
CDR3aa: CASSLGYEDNEKLFF
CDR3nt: TGCGCCAGCAGCTTGGGGTATGAGGATAATGAAAAACTGTTTTTT

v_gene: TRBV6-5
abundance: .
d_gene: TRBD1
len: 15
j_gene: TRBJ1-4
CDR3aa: CASSFAGTGNEKLFF
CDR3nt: TGTGCCAGCAGTTTCGCCGGGACAGGAAATGAAAAACTGTTTTTT

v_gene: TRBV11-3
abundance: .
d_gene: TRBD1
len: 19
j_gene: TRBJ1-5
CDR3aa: CASSLDKRKWTGGNQPQHF
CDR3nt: TGTGCCAGCAGCTTAGATAAGAGAAAATGGACAGGGGGCAATCAGCCCCAGCATTTT

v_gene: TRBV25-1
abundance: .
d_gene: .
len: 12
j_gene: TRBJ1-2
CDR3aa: CASSGTGDGYTF
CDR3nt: TGTGCCAGCAGTGGGACCGGGGATGGCTACACCTTC

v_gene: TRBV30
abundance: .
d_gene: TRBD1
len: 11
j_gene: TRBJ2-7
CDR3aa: CAWSVQGVTYF
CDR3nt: TGTGCCTGGAGTGTACAGGGGGTAACGTACTTC

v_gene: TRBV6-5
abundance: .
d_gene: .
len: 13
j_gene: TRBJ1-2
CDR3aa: CASSYGDSGGYTF
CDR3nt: TGTGCCAGCAGTTACGGGGACTCGGGGGGCTACACCTTC

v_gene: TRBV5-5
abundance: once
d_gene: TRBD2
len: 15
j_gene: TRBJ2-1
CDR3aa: CASSTASGWGNEQFF
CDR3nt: TGTGCCAGCAGCACGGCTAGCGGCTGGGGCAATGAGCAGTTCTTC

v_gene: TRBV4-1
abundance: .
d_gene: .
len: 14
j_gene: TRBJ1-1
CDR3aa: CASSQQDRNTEAFF
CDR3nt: TGCGCCAGCAGCCAACAAGACAGAAACACTGAAGCTTTCTTT

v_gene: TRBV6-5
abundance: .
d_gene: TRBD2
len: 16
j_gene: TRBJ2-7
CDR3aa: CASSYRLAAGLNEQYF
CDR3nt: TGTGCCAGCAGTTACAGGCTAGCGGCTGGCTTGAACGAGCAGTACTTC

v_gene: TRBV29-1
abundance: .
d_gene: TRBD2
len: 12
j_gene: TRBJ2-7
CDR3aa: CSVGLAGVEQYF
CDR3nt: TGCAGCGTTGGGCTAGCGGGTGTAGAGCAGTACTTC

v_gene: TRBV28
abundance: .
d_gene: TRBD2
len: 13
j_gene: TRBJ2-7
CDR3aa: CASSGGGPYEQYF
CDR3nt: TGTGCCAGCTCGGGGGGGGGACCCTACGAGCAGTACTTC

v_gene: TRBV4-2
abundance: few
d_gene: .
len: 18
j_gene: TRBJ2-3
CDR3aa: CASSQERLVGASTDTQYF
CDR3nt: TGTGCCAGCAGCCAAGAGAGGTTGGTGGGGGCTAGCACAGATACGCAGTATTTT

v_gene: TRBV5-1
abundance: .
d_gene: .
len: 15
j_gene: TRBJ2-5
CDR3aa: CASSLDKAGQETQYF
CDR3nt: TGCGCCAGCAGCTTGGATAAGGCAGGGCAAGAGACCCAGTACTTC

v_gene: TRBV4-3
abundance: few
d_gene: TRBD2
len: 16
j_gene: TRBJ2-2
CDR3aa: CASSQALAGGPGELFF
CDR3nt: TGCGCCAGCAGCCAAGCCCTAGCGGGGGGGCCCGGGGAGCTGTTTTTT

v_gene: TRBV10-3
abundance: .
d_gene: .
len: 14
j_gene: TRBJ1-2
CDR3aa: CALRPLLSNYGYTF
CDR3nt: TGTGCCCTGCGTCCCCTCTTATCTAACTATGGCTACACCTTC

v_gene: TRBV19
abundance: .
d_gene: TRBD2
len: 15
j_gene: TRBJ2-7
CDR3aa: CASTPGLAGTYEQYF
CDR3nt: TGTGCCAGTACCCCCGGGCTAGCGGGAACCTACGAGCAGTACTTC

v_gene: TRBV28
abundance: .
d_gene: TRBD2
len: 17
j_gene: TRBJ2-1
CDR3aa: CASSPPGLAGTQYEQFF
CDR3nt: TGTGCCAGCAGTCCCCCGGGTCTAGCGGGAACCCAATATGAACAGTTCTTC

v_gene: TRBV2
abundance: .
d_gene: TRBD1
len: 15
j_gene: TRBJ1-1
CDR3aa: CASRGQGTMNTEAFF
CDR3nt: TGTGCCAGCAGAGGACAGGGGACGATGAACACTGAAGCTTTCTTT

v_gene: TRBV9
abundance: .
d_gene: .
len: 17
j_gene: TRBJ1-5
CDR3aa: CASSPGHGWGSNQPQHF
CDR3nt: TGTGCCAGCAGCCCGGGACACGGTTGGGGGAGCAATCAGCCCCAGCATTTT

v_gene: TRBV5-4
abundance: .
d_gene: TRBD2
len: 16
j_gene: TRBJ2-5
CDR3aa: CASSFWTSGRGETQYF
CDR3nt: TGTGCCAGCAGTTTCTGGACTAGCGGGAGAGGAGAGACCCAGTACTTC

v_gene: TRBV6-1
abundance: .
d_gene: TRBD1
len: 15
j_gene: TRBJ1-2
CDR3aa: CASSERQGPNYGYTF
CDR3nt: TGTGCCAGCAGTGAAAGACAGGGTCCTAACTATGGCTACACCTTC

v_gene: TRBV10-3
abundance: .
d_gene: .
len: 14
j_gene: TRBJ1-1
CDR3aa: CAIRGYEGGTGAFF
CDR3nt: TGTGCCATCAGGGGGTATGAGGGAGGGACGGGAGCTTTCTTT

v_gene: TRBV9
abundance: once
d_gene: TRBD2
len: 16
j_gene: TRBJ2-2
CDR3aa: CASSPNSGKVTGELFF
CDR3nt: TGTGCCAGCAGCCCTAACAGCGGGAAAGTAACCGGGGAGCTGTTTTTT

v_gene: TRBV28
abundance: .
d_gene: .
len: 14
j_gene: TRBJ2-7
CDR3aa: CASSEVSNSYEQYF
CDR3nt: TGTGCCAGCAGCGAGGTATCGAATTCCTACGAGCAGTACTTC

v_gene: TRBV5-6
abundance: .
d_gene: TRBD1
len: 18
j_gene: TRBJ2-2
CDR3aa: CASSQFRKGARDTGELFF
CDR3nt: TGTGCCAGCAGCCAGTTTCGTAAGGGGGCGCGAGACACCGGGGAGCTGTTTTTT

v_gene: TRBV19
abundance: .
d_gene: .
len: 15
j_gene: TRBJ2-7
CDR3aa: CASSSLDGDSYEQYF
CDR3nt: TGTGCCAGTAGTAGCCTGGACGGGGACTCCTACGAGCAGTACTTC

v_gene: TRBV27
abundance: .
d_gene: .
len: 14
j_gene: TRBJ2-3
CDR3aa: CASSRTAALHTQYF
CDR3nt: TGTGCCAGCAGTAGGACAGCAGCACTTCATACGCAGTATTTT